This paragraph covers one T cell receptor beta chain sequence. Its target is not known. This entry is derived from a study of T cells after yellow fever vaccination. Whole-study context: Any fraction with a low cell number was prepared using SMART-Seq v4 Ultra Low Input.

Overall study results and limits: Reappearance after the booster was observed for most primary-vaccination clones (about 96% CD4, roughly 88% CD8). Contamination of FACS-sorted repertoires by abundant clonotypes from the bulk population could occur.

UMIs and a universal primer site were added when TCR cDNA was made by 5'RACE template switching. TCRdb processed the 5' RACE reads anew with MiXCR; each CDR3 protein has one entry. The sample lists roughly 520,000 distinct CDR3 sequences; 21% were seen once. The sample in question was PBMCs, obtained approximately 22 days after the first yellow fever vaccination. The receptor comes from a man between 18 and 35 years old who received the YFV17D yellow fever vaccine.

CDR3 in amino acids: CASSQGGTLGGYTF. CDR3 DNA sequence: TGCGCCAGCAGCCAAGGCGGCACACTCGGGGGCTACACCTTC. The chain carries TRBV4-1 and TRBJ1-2; D unresolved. This CDR3 has 14 amino acids. Germline lookup yields CDR1 MGHRA and CDR2 YSYEKL. Trimming took 1 base from V and 8 from J, leaving 14 bases between them.